This is a list of T cell receptor beta chains from one sample in a study of prognosis after radiotherapy for stage I lung cancer. TCRdb independently ran MiXCR on the multiplex PCR reads; one entry per CDR3 protein. The profile shows 20,000 or so distinct CDR3 sequences, roughly 30% of them singletons. Sequences were derived from PBMCs, sampled before or after stereotactic body radiation therapy (not recorded which). The receptors stem from a donor over 45 with non-small cell lung cancer. CDR3s include the opening cysteine and the closing phenylalanine or tryptophan. Clone size is shown for a subset of rows, as once, few, many or a class of expanded clone.

clone_size	v_call	j_call	cdr3_aa
medium-sized	TRBV6-1	TRBJ1-6	CASSSDGVRSPLHF
.	TRBV6-2/TRBV6-3	TRBJ2-3	CASRQGPRTGRTDTQYF
many	TRBV19	TRBJ1-1	CARSGLVDTEAFF
many	TRBV15	TRBJ2-7	CATSKGTGGSYEQYF
many	TRBV12-3/TRBV12-4	TRBJ1-5	CASKDSDNQPQHF
many	TRBV6-2/TRBV6-3	TRBJ2-5	CASSYSGVRETQYF
many	TRBV5-8	TRBJ2-1	CASSPDRVNEQFF
medium-sized	TRBV4-1	TRBJ2-7	CASSRETGEYYEQYF
once	TRBV11-1	TRBJ2-7	CASSLDEIAGVGEQYF
many	TRBV7-9	TRBJ2-7	CASSKGLAGGPREQYF
medium-sized	TRBV20-1	TRBJ2-7	CSVPTSGSHEQYF
many	TRBV6-1	TRBJ2-5	CASSRNSGTGLEETQYF
many	TRBV6-5	TRBJ2-3	CASSWTSGGDTQYF
many	TRBV24-1	TRBJ2-7	CATSSTRRSYEQYF
many	TRBV24-1	TRBJ2-3	CATSDQTSGDTDTQYF
many	TRBV11-2	TRBJ2-5	CASSFSGFIQETQYF
.	TRBV6-2/TRBV6-3	TRBJ2-1	CAGRGATSGRAYDEQFF
many	TRBV24-1	TRBJ2-1	CATTDREGEQFF
many	TRBV18	TRBJ1-6	CASSPGEVPNSPLHF
many	TRBV9	TRBJ1-6	CASSPTGLGSPLHF
.	TRBV6-5	TRBJ2-5	CASITRDIGTQETQYF
medium-sized	TRBV20-1	TRBJ2-5	CSARGGQGVQTQYF
many	TRBV7-9	TRBJ2-3	CASSPRTSGDYTDTQYF
medium-sized	TRBV5-6	TRBJ1-4	CASSFIRDTTNEKLFF
many	TRBV7-8	TRBJ2-7	CASSIVGDEQYF
.	TRBV7-2	TRBJ2-5	CASSQRELAQQTQYF
many	TRBV29-1	TRBJ2-4	CSVAGEDTDIAKNIQYF